This T cell receptor beta chain appears in the sequencing data of a study of graft-versus-host responses after intestinal transplantation. The wider study: The whole recipient group had anti-thymocyte globulin induction followed by tacrolimus and steroids for around 3 years.

Regarding this clone: Its antigen is unidentified.

Germline V gene lookup returns CDR1 MNHEY and CDR2 SMNVEV (reference sequence). The CDR3 has 15 residues. V dropped 5 bases and J dropped 1 base, with 13 bases sitting between them. The repertoire was sequenced with immunoSEQ multiplex PCR; TCRdb's copy has only in-frame clones and lacks some. The data contain about 130,000 clones, nearly 95% of them singletons. Overall study results and limits: GvH clonotypes were identified within recipient marrow, with a subset emerging first in ileum or blood.

The chain is built from TRBV27 and TRBJ2-3; D is ambiguous. This sample comprised unstimulated CD4+ T cells sorted from spleen or lymph node cells, obtained before intestinal transplant. The source is a human donor who received an intestinal transplant. CDR3 region: CASSPLTVRTDTQYF. DNA for the CDR3: TGTGCCAGCAGTCCGTTAACGGTCCGCACAGATACGCAGTATTTT.